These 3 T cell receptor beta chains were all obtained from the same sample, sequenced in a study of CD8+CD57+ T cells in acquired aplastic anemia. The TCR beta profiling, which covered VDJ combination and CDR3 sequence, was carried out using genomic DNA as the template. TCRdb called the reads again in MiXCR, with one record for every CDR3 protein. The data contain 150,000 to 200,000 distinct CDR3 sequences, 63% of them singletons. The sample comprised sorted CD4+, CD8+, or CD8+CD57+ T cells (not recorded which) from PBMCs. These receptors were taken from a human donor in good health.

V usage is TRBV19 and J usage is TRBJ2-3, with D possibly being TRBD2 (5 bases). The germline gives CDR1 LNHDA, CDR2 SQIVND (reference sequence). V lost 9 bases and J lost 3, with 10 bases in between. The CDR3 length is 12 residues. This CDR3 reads CASSRGTDTQYF. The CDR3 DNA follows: TGTGCCAGCAGCAGAGGGACAGATACGCAGTATTTT.

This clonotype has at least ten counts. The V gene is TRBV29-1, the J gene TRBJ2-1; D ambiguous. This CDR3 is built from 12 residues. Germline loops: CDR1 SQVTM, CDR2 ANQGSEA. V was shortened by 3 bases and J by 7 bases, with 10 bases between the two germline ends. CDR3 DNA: TGCAGCGTTGAGGCGAACAGTAATGAGCAGTTCTTC. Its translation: CSVEANSNEQFF.

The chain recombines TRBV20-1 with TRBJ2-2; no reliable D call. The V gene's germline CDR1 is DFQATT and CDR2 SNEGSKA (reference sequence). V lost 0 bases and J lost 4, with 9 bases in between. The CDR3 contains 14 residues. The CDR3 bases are TGCAGTGCTAGAGATAGGCGGATCACCGGGGAGCTGTTTTTT. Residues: CSARDRRITGELFF.